This T cell receptor (beta chain) was sequenced in a study of blood T cell repertoires in COVID-19. Study-level information: Researchers got acute and convalescent COVID-19 samples from the United States, Italy and Spain.

In the source study's methods: Reference gene primer amplification yielded estimated nucleated cell counts. Sequencing was performed with immunoSEQ multiplex PCR; in TCRdb, only in-frame clones are kept and a portion is missing. For V, J and clone size, that table is used; D and trimming come from the DNA. The sample lists approximately 300,000 clones, 80% to 90% seen once, with less than 11% in the top ten. There are 12 residues in the CDR3. V lost 6 bases to trimming and J lost 6 bases, with 10 bases between them. Germline loops: CDR1 SNHLY, CDR2 FYNNEI. This clone was observed once. This receptor was obtained from a woman under 30 who had recovered from COVID-19. The chain has TRBV2 and TRBJ2-3, with D perhaps TRBD1 (6 bases). The specimen sequenced was PBMCs or T cells enriched from blood (not recorded which). CDR3 bases: TGTGCCAGCAGGGACAGACCCGATACGCAGTATTTT. It specifies CASRDRPDTQYF.